This record looks at one T cell receptor beta chain sequence and its context. Its antigen is not identified. This record comes from a study of shared clonotypes between healthy human individuals. Whole-study findings and limits: Relative to memory subsets, naive subsets generally showed larger estimated richness.

Every immunoSEQ plate was one replicate of a subset's evenly spread DNA. The protocol was immunoSEQ multiplex PCR, while the TCRdb copy is restricted to in-frame clones and leaves out a portion. The repertoire holds fewer than 1.8 million clones, about 98.5% seen once, with 0.3% to 0.45% in the top ten. The CDR3 is 14 amino acids. Germline V gene sequence: CDR1 SGHTA, CDR2 FQGNSA. The trim removed 6 bases at V and 5 bases at J, leaving 9 bases unmatched. The J gene is TRBJ2-7, the V gene TRBV7-2; TRBD2 aligns across 8 bases. The sample taken for sequencing was naive CD4+ T cells sorted from blood. Subset indicated: CD45RA+ positively selected. This sequence originates from a man under 40 in good health. The CDR3 is CASSTGLVFHEQYF. CDR3 bases: TGTGCCAGCAGTACGGGACTAGTCTTCCACGAGCAGTACTTC.